This TCR beta chain is from a study of response to subunit inactivated influenza vaccine (dated by TCRdb to the late 2010s). Turning to the overall study: The study used deep quantitative T cell receptor repertoire profiling to track responses to a trivalent subunit inactivated influenza vaccine.

CDR3 length: 22 amino acids, cysteine to phenylalanine. The kept DNA is CDR3 alone, 66 bases in frame from the first base. CDR1 and CDR2 were assigned from the germline V gene as KGHSH and LQKENI. Trimming removed 2 bases from V and 0 bases from J, leaving 32 bases between the germline ends. The study at large found these results: According to the authors, only a limited number of new T cells may be recruited by each seasonal influenza vaccination.

Libraries were prepared through RT-PCR. Sequenced on an Illumina HiSeq 2500. TCRdb trimmed public reads at Q25 via fastp, called clones via MiXCR and kept in-frame beta chains. Each CDR3 protein gets just one entry, which takes the most common genes and DNA from the rows behind it. A total of more than 550,000 distinct CDR3 sequences appear in this sample, roughly 10% of them only once. The top ten hold roughly 10% of the sample. Regarding this clonotype: Its specific antigen is unknown. Per-nucleotide qualities are absent, and no much larger clonotype sits a single base away.

The sequence was collected from a man aged 50 to 60 who received an inactivated influenza vaccine. Donor details come from another sample of the same person, matched by shared clones. The input for sequencing was PBMCs from blood, taken on the day of vaccination. The sequence links TRBV18 to TRBJ2-7, and the D gene may be TRBD2, 6 bases matching. In nucleotides, the sequence is TGTGCCAGCTCACCAGGTGGCGGGGTCCCCTCATATCGTAGCGGACTCTCCTACGAGCAGTACTTC. Translated, it reads CASSPGGGVPSYRSGLSYEQYF.